Sequencing of this T cell receptor beta chain was carried out in a study of T-cell memory formation after mild COVID-19. Concerning this clonotype: Its antigen is as yet unknown.

Study results and caveats: Detection of some responders pre-infection suggested pre-existing cross-reactive memory T cells participated. Clones shrinking between day 15 and 85 showed a balanced CD4/CD8 split, and those that grew later tilted toward CD4+. Contracting CD8+ clones were enriched in EMRA, CD4+ mainly in CM and EM.

The CDR3 runs to 15 residues. V was clipped by 5 bases and J by 0 bases; unmatched bases: 5. Germline V gene sequence: CDR1 SSHAT, CDR2 FNYEAQ (reference sequence). A single record per CDR3 protein comes from TCRdb applying MiXCR to the 5' RACE reads. In the table there are around 370,000 distinct CDR3 sequences, around 21% of which are singletons. Sequencing was done on a sample of PBMCs or a T cell subset sorted from them (not recorded which). This chain uses TRBV7-7 with TRBJ2-3; 7 bases fit TRBD1. The sequence derives from an adult woman who had mild COVID-19 (a few samples of this study predate the infection). Cell type and time point are not known. The CDR3 spells CASSQGVSSTDTQYF. CDR3 DNA: TGTGCCAGCAGCCAGGGGGTCTCTAGCACAGATACGCAGTATTTT.